Reported below is one T cell receptor beta chain. What it binds is unknown. CDR1 and CDR2 (germline): LNHDA, SQIVND (reference sequence). This CDR3 is 15 amino acids long. V lost 5 bases, J lost 2 bases, and 7 bases stayed unmatched. TCRdb analysed the reads with MiXCR anew, one entry per CDR3 protein. The table has 830,000 or so distinct CDR3 sequences, approximately 29% seen once; the top ten hold around an eighth. The data stem from a study of T cell repertoires in cytomegalovirus infection. Study-wide background: Both recently identified HLA-C-restricted and well-studied HLA-B-restricted CMV epitopes were used in the study. From public TCR beta signatures came an indication of both CMV infection and matching HLA type.

General study points: Ex vivo, HLA-C-restricted CMV-specific TCR beta clonotypes prevailed over the rest of the response.

The material was cultured CD8+ T cells from PBMCs, obtained from culture after CMV antigen stimulation. The sequence derives from a human donor in good health (CMV status not recorded). Some clones in this sample may be carry-over from other donors' samples. The chain employs TRBV19 and TRBJ2-3; 7 nucleotides line up with TRBD2. The CDR3, as DNA: TGTGCCAGTAGTGCGCTTCTAGCGGTCACAGATACGCAGTATTTT. Amino acid sequence: CASSALLAVTDTQYF.